The present T cell receptor beta chain was sequenced within a study of blood T cells in healthy people across ages. The overall study: There was about one barcoded beta molecule captured by template switching per two T cells. General study findings and limits: Researchers judged that diversity estimates from one million T cells fell short of true values. With unsorted PBMCs, a conclusive comparison of naive versus antigen-experienced cells was not possible.

In regard to this clonotype: What it binds is not known.

Together with a sample-barcoded 5' primer, a J-beta primer mix was included in a second PCR lasting about 6 to 11 cycles. MiXCR was run by TCRdb on the 5' RACE reads, yielding one entry per CDR3 protein. The table has over 600,000 distinct CDR3 sequences, 45% to 70% seen once; the top ten hold around 25%. The CDR3 covers 15 residues. From germline, CDR1 is MDHEN and CDR2 SYDVKM. The ends were cut back, 1 base at V and 2 bases at J, with 12 bases in the middle. The V call is TRBV28, the J call TRBJ2-7, with D perhaps assigned TRBD1 or TRBD2 (5 bases each). Source material: blood. The sequence was collected from a man aged 35-49 years in good health. The CDR3 region is CASSLSGQSAYEQYF. Here the CDR3 DNA reads TGTGCCAGCAGTTTATCGGGGCAGTCTGCCTACGAGCAGTACTTC. Together with reference TRBV28 and TRBJ2-7, the CDR3 gives the full variable domain: DVKVTQSSRYLVKRTGEKVFLECVQDMDHENMFWYRQDPGLGLRLIYFSYDVKMKEKGDIPEGYSVSREKKERFSLILESASTNQTSMYLCASSLSGQSAYEQYFGPGTRLTVT.